Listed below are T cell receptor beta chains from one sample, sequenced in a study of PD-L1 blockade in urothelial cancer. Sequencing was performed with immunoSEQ multiplex PCR; in TCRdb, only in-frame clones are kept and a portion is missing. The data show under 130,000 clones, around 85% seen once. This specimen was PBMCs, taken around atezolizumab (anti-PD-L1) treatment. These receptors all come from a man aged 50-60 years with urothelial cancer. CDR3s include the opening cysteine and the closing phenylalanine or tryptophan. The D gene is left open where the match is weak. Clone sizes are given selectively: once, few, many, or a class where the clone is expanded.

>TRBV29-1|TRBJ1-5|few|-
TGCAGCGTTGGGGGGGGGATCGGGCAGCCCCAGCATTTT
CSVGGGIGQPQHF
>TRBV6-1|TRBJ1-5|-|TRBD1
TGTGCCAGCAGTGATGTTGCAGGGGGTAGTCAGCCCCAGCATTTT
CASSDVAGGSQPQHF
>TRBV5-1|TRBJ1-3|-|-
TGCGCCAGCAGCCGAGAGGGATACGGAAACACCATATATTTT
CASSREGYGNTIYF
>TRBV5-4|TRBJ1-6|-|-
TGTGCCAGCAGCCGTGAGGTCGGTAATTCACCCCTCCACTTT
CASSREVGNSPLHF
>TRBV18|TRBJ1-2|-|-
TGTGCCAGCTCACCTTCTTGGGAGGCGCACTATGGCTACACCTTC
CASSPSWEAHYGYTF
>TRBV28|TRBJ2-7|-|-
TGTGCCAGCAGTTTGGACACCCCGGCTTATGAGCAGTACTTC
CASSLDTPAYEQYF
>TRBV27|TRBJ2-7|-|TRBD2
TGTGCCAGCAGTTTAGAAGCTAGCGGGAGATACGAGCAGTACTTC
CASSLEASGRYEQYF
>TRBV2|TRBJ1-3|-|-
TGTGCCAGCAGTGAAGCTCTGGCAGGGCCAGGAAACACCATATATTTT
CASSEALAGPGNTIYF
>TRBV19|TRBJ1-5|-|TRBD1
TGTGCCAGTAGTATCTCAGGGGGAAATCAGCCCCAGCATTTT
CASSISGGNQPQHF
>TRBV9|TRBJ1-3|-|-
TGTGCCAGCAGCGTAGGCTCAAGCAAAACTGGAAACACCATATATTTT
CASSVGSSKTGNTIYF
>TRBV5-6|TRBJ2-3|-|-
TGTGCCAGCAGCTTGGCGGGCACAGATACGCAGTATTTT
CASSLAGTDTQYF